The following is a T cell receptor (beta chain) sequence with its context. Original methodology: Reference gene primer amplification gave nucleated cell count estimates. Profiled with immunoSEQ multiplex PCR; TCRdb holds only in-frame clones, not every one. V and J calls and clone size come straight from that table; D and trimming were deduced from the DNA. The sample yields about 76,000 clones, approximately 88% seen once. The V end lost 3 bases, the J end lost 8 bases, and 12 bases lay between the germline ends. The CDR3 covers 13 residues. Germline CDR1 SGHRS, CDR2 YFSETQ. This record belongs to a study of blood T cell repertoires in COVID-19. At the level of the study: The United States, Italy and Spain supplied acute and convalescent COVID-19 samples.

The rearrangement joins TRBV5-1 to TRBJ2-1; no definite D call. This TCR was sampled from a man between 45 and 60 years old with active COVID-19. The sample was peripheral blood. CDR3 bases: TGCGCCAGCAGCTCCTCCCCGACTGATGAGCAGTTCTTC. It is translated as CASSSSPTDEQFF.